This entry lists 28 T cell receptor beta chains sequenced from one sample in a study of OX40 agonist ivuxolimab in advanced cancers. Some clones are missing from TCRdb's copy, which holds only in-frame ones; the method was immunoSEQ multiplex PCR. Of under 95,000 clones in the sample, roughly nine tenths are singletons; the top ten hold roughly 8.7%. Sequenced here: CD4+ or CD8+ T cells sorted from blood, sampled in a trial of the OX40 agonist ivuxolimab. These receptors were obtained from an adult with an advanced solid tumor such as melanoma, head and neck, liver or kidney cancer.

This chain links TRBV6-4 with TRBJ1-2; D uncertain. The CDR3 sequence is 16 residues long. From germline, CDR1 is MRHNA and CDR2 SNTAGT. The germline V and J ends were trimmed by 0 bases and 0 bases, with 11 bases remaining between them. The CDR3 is CASSDSWTSPNYGYTF. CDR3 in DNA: TGTGCCAGCAGTGACTCCTGGACCTCCCCTAACTATGGCTACACCTTC.

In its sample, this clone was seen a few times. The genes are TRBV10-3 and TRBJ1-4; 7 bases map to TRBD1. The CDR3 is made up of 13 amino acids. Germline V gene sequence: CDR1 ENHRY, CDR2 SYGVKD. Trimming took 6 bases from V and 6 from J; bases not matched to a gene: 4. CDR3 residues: CAIRGQRDEKLFF. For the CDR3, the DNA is TGTGCCATCAGGGGACAGAGGGATGAAAAACTGTTTTTT.

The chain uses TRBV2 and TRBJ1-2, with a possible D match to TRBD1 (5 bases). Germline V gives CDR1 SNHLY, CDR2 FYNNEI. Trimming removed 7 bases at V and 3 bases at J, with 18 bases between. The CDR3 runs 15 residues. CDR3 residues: CASTGDPPNYYGYTF. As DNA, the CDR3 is TGTGCCAGCACCGGGGACCCCCCTAATTACTATGGCTACACCTTC.

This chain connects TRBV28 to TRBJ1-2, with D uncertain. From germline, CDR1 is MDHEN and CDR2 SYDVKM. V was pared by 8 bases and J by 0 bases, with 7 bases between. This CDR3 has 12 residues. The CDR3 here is CASGLTNYGYTF. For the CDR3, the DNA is TGTGCCAGCGGATTAACTAACTATGGCTACACCTTC.

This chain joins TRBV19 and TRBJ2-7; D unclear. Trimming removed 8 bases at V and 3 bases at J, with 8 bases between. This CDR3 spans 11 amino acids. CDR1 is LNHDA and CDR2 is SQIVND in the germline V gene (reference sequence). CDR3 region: CASGNHYEQYF. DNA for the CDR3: TGTGCCAGTGGGAACCACTACGAGCAGTACTTC.

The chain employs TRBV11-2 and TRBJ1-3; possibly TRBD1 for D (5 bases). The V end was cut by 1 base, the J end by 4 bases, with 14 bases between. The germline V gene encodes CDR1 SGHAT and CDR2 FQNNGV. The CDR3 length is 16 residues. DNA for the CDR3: TGTGCCAGCAGCTTAGGGGGCAGCCGGCCGGGAAACACCATATATTTT. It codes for CASSLGGSRPGNTIYF.

The CDR3 spells CASSALSAGIYEQYF. As DNA, the CDR3 is TGTGCCAGCAGCGCCCTGTCGGCCGGCATCTACGAGCAGTACTTC. The chain joins TRBV9 to TRBJ2-7; no clear D gene. Trimming removed 3 bases from V and 3 bases from J, with 16 bases in between. This CDR3 has 15 residues. Germline V CDR1 and CDR2: SGDLS, YYNGEE. The complete variable domain, with remaining parts taken from reference TRBV9 and TRBJ2-7, reads DSGVTQTPKHLITATGQRVTLRCSPRSGDLSVYWYQQSLDQGLQFLIQYYNGEERAKGNILERFSAQQFPDLHSELNLSSLELGDSALYFCASSALSAGIYEQYFGPGTRLTVT.

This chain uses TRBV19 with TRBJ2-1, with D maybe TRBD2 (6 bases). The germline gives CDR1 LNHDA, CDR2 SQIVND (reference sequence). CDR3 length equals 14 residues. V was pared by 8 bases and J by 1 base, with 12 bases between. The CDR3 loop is CASSPGASYNEQFF. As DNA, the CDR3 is TGTGCCAGTTCTCCGGGAGCGTCCTACAATGAGCAGTTCTTC.

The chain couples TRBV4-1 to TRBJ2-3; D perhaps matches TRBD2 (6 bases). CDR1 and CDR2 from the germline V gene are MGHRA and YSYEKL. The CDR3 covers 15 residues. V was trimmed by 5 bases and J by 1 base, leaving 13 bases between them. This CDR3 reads CASSTRDSGTDTQYF. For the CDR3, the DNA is TGCGCCAGCAGCACCCGGGACTCAGGCACAGATACGCAGTATTTT.

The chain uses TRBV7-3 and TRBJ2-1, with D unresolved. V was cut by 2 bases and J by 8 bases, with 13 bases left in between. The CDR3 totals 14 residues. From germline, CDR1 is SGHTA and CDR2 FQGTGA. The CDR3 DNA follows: TGTGCCAGCAGCTTAGGCGGCGCCTTGGATGAGCAGTTCTTC. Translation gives CASSLGGALDEQFF.

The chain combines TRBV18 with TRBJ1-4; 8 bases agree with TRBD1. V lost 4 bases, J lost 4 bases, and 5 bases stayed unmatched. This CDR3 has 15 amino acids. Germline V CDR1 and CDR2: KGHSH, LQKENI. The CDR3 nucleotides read TGTGCCAGCTCACTCCTGACAGGGGTTAATGAAAAACTGTTTTTT. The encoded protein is CASSLLTGVNEKLFF.

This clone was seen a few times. CDR3 region: CASSYSKARGNTIYF. The CDR3 DNA is TGTGCCAGCAGTTACTCGAAGGCCCGCGGAAACACCATATATTTT. The chain is built from TRBV6-5 and TRBJ1-3; D is undetermined. The CDR3 consists of 15 residues. Per the germline V gene, CDR1 is MNHEY and CDR2 is SVGAGI. V was pared by 0 bases and J by 4 bases, with 10 bases between.

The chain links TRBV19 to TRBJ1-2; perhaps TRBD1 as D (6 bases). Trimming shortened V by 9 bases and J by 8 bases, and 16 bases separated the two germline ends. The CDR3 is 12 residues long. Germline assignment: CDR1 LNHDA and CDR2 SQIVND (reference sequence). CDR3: CASFSGGGGYTF. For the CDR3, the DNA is TGTGCCAGCTTTTCCGGGGGCGGGGGCTACACCTTC.

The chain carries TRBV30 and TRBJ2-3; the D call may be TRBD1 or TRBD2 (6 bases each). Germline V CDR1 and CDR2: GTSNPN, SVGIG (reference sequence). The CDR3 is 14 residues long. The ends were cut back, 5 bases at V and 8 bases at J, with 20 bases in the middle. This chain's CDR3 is CAWAEGGTLVTQYF. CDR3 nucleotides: TGTGCCTGGGCCGAAGGGGGGACTCTTGTTACGCAGTATTTT.

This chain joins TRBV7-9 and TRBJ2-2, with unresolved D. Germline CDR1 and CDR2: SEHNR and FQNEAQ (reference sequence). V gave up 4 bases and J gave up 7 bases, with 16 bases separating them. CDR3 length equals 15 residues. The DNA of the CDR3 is TGTGCCAGCAGCTCAGACCTAGTGGACGTCGGGGAGCTGTTTTTT. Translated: CASSSDLVDVGELFF. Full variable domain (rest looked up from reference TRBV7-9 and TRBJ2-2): DTGVSQNPRHKITKRGQNVTFRCDPISEHNRLYWYRQTLGQGPEFLTYFQNEAQLEKSRLLSDRFSAERPKGSFSTLEIQRTEQGDSAMYLCASSSDLVDVGELFFGEGSRLTVL.

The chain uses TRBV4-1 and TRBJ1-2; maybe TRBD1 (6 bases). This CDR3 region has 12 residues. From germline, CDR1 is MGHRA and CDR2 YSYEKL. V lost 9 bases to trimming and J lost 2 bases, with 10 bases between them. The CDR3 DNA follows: TGCGCCAGTGCGGACAGAAACTATGGCTACACCTTC. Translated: CASADRNYGYTF.

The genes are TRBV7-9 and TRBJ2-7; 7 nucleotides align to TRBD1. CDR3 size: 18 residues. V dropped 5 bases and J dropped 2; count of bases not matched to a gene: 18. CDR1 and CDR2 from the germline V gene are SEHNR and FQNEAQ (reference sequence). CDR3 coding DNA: TGTGCCAGCAGCCCTACAGCTGCGCCGACAGGGACCCCCTACGAGCAGTACTTC. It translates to CASSPTAAPTGTPYEQYF.

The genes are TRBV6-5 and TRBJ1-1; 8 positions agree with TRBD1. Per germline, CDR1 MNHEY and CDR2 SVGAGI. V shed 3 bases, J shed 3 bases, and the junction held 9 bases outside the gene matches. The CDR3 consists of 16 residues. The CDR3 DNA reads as TGTGCCAGCAGTTATCGCGGACAGGGCGGGGACACTGAAGCTTTCTTT. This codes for CASSYRGQGGDTEAFF.

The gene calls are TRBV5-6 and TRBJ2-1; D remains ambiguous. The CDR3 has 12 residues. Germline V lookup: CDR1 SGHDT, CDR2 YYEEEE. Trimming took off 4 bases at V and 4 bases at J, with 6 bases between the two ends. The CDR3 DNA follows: TGTGCCAGCAGCCCCGGGTACAATGAGCAGTTCTTC. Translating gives CASSPGYNEQFF.

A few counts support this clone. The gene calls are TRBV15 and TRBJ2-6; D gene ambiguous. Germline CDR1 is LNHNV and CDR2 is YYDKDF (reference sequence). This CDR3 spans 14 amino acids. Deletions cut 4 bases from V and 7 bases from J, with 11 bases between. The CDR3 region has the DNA TGTGCCACCAGCACCCCAGGACCAGCCAACGTCCTGACTTTC. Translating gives CATSTPGPANVLTF.

DNA of the CDR3: TGTGCCTGGAGTCGGGACAGGGCGTCTCCGAACACTGAAGCTTTCTTT. This codes for CAWSRDRASPNTEAFF. The chain joins TRBV30 to TRBJ1-1; the match to TRBD1 covers 9 bases. J gave up 1 base and V 2 bases, and 8 bases lay outside the gene matches. Germline-derived CDR1 and CDR2 are GTSNPN and SVGIG (reference sequence). The CDR3 contains 16 residues.

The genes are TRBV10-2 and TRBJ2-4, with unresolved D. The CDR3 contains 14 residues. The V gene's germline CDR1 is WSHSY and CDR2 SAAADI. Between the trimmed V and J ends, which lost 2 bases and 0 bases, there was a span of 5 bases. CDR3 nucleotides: TGCGCCAGCAGTGAGGACCTAGCCAAAAACATTCAGTACTTC. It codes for CASSEDLAKNIQYF.

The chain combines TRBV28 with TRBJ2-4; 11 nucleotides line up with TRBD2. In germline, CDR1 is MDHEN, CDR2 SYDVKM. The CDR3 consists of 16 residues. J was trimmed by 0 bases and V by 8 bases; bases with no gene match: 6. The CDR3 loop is CASLRTSGLAKNIQYF. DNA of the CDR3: TGTGCCAGCCTTCGGACTAGCGGGTTAGCCAAAAACATTCAGTACTTC.

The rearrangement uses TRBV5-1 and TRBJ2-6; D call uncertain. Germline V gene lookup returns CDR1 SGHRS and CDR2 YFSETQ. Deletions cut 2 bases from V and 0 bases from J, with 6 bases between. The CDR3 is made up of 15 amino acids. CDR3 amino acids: CASSFLSSGANVLTF. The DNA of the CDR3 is TGCGCCAGCAGCTTCCTCAGCTCTGGGGCCAACGTCCTGACTTTC. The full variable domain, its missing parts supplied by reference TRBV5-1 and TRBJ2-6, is KAGVTQTPRYLIKTRGQQVTLSCSPISGHRSVSWYQQTPGQGLQFLFEYFSETQRNKGNFPGRFSGRQFSNSRSEMNVSTLELGDSALYLCASSFLSSGANVLTFGAGSRLTVL.

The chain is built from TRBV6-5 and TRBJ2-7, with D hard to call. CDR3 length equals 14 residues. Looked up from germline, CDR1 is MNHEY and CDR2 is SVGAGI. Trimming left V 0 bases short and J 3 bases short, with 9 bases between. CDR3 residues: CASSYSGRSYEQYF. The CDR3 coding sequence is TGTGCCAGCAGTTACTCCGGCAGGAGCTACGAGCAGTACTTC.

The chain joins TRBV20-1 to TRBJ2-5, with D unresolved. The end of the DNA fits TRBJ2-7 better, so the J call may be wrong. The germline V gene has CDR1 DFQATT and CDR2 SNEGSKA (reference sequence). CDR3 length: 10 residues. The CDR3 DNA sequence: TGCAGTGTCCCCCTCAACGAGCAGTACTTC. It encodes CSVPLNEQYF.

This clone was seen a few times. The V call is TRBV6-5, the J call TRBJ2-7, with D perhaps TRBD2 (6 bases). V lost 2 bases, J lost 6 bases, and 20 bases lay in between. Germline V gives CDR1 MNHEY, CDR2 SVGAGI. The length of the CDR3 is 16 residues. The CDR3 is CASSYKTGVRVSEQYF. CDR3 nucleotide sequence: TGTGCCAGCAGTTACAAGACGGGAGTGCGGGTTTCCGAGCAGTACTTC.

CDR3 sequence: CASSLDRSSYNEQFF. CDR3 coding DNA: TGTGCCAGCAGCTTAGACAGAAGCTCCTACAATGAGCAGTTCTTC. V usage is TRBV7-9 and J usage is TRBJ2-1; D remains ambiguous. V lost 1 base and J 0 bases, leaving 7 bases between the germline ends. Germline CDR1 and CDR2: SEHNR and FQNEAQ (reference sequence). The CDR3 runs 15 residues.